This paragraph covers one TCR beta chain sequence. As yet, its antigen is unknown. The data derive from a study of cytomegalovirus exposure and HLA in healthy donors. Study observations and caveats: Follow-up analysis later connected one missense variant in DCLRE1C with trimming of TCR beta V- and J-genes.

It was with 60 Vbeta and 13 Jbeta primers that the PCR ran. In the authors' workflow: Unique TCR beta chains numbered roughly 84 million in a later analysis, with roughly 10 million shared. Using immunoSEQ multiplex PCR, the repertoire was profiled, and TCRdb retains in-frame clones only, with some absent. The V and J calls and clone size are taken from that table; D and trimming were inferred from the DNA. In total, the table holds approximately 40,000 clones. V was pared by 1 base and J by 8 bases, with 9 bases of the junction left unmatched. CDR1 SGHDT and CDR2 YYEEEE come from the germline V gene. This CDR3 has 15 residues. These donors, healthy bone marrow donors, were studied.

The sequencing sample was made of PBMCs. This TCR was sampled from a woman in her 30s in good health and CMV-seronegative. J is TRBJ2-1 and V is TRBV5-6, with 7 bases aligning to TRBD2. In nucleotides, the CDR3 is TGTGCCAGCAGCTTGACTAGCGCCTGGGGTGATGAGCAGTTCTTC. It is translated as CASSLTSAWGDEQFF.